A selection of T cell receptor beta chains follows, all from one sample in a study of T cells after somatic rescue of genetic block. Clones were read by immunoSEQ multiplex PCR, and TCRdb kept only the in-frame ones, dropping some. The sample has tens of thousands of clones, approximately 91% seen once. Sequencing used peripheral blood mononuclear cells (PBMCs). The receptors derive from a man in his thirties or forties. Both conserved end residues are part of each CDR3. The order of the fields is D gene, J gene, clone size, V gene, CDR3 DNA, CDR3 protein. The D gene is left open where the match is weak. Clone size appears in some rows only: once, few, many, or a class for an expanded clone.

D gene: -
J gene: TRBJ2-1
clone size: -
V gene: TRBV5-1
CDR3 DNA: TGCGCCAGCAGTCCACAAATAACCTACAATGAGCAGTTCTTC
CDR3 protein: CASSPQITYNEQFF

D gene: -
J gene: TRBJ2-7
clone size: -
V gene: TRBV7-2
CDR3 DNA: TGTGCCAGCAGCTTAGGAGGGTCCCGTCCGGCCTACGAGCAGTACTTC
CDR3 protein: CASSLGGSRPAYEQYF

D gene: -
J gene: TRBJ2-3
clone size: -
V gene: TRBV11-3
CDR3 DNA: TGTGCCAGCAGCTTAGTCGCTAGCACAGATACGCAGTATTTT
CDR3 protein: CASSLVASTDTQYF

D gene: -
J gene: TRBJ2-5
clone size: -
V gene: TRBV18
CDR3 DNA: TGTGCCAGCTCACCTTCCGGGGGGCGGCAAGAGACCCAGTACTTC
CDR3 protein: CASSPSGGRQETQYF

D gene: -
J gene: TRBJ1-1
clone size: -
V gene: TRBV6-1
CDR3 DNA: TGTGCCAGCAGTGAAGGAGGGGGTGGGAACACTGAAGCTTTCTTT
CDR3 protein: CASSEGGGGNTEAFF

D gene: -
J gene: TRBJ1-5
clone size: -
V gene: TRBV27
CDR3 DNA: TGTGCCAGCAGTTTATCGATCAATCAGCCCCAGCATTTT
CDR3 protein: CASSLSINQPQHF

D gene: -
J gene: TRBJ1-5
clone size: -
V gene: TRBV14
CDR3 DNA: TGTGCCAGCAGCCAAGAGGGCAATCAGCCCCAGCATTTT
CDR3 protein: CASSQEGNQPQHF

D gene: TRBD2
J gene: TRBJ2-1
clone size: -
V gene: TRBV6-1
CDR3 DNA: TGTGCCAGCACCGAAGCCCTAGCGGGGGCCTACAATGAGCAGTTCTTC
CDR3 protein: CASTEALAGAYNEQFF

D gene: -
J gene: TRBJ1-1
clone size: few
V gene: TRBV30
CDR3 DNA: TGTGCCTGGAGCGGGTTGCATGAAGCTTTCTTT
CDR3 protein: CAWSGLHEAFF

D gene: -
J gene: TRBJ2-4
clone size: -
V gene: TRBV15
CDR3 DNA: TGTGCCACCAGCAGCCCCGGGGCTAGTTCCTTCATTCAGTACTTC
CDR3 protein: CATSSPGASSFIQYF

D gene: -
J gene: TRBJ2-7
clone size: once
V gene: TRBV28
CDR3 DNA: TGTGCCAGCAGACAAGACAGGTCCTACGAGCAGTACTTC
CDR3 protein: CASRQDRSYEQYF

D gene: TRBD2
J gene: TRBJ2-5
clone size: once
V gene: TRBV20-1
CDR3 DNA: TGCAGTGCCAGCGGGGGGAGGACCCAGTACTTC
CDR3 protein: CSASGGRTQYF

D gene: -
J gene: TRBJ2-1
clone size: -
V gene: TRBV7-6
CDR3 DNA: TGTGCCAGCAGCTCGTCTGTCAGTCTCAATGAGCAGTTCTTC
CDR3 protein: CASSSSVSLNEQFF

D gene: -
J gene: TRBJ2-3
clone size: -
V gene: TRBV4-2
CDR3 DNA: TGTGCCAGCAGCCAAGGAGGGGGGGACTCAGATACGCAGTATTTT
CDR3 protein: CASSQGGGDSDTQYF

D gene: -
J gene: TRBJ2-1
clone size: -
V gene: TRBV11-3
CDR3 DNA: TGTGCCAGCAGCTTAGGACGTGGCTCCTACAATGAGCAGTTCTTC
CDR3 protein: CASSLGRGSYNEQFF

D gene: -
J gene: TRBJ1-4
clone size: -
V gene: TRBV6-6
CDR3 DNA: TGTGCCAGCAGTTATCTGCGGCGGATTAATGAAAAACTGTTTTTT
CDR3 protein: CASSYLRRINEKLFF

D gene: -
J gene: TRBJ1-1
clone size: -
V gene: TRBV28
CDR3 DNA: TGTGCCAGCAGAACCAGGGTGGACAACACTGAAGCTTTCTTT
CDR3 protein: CASRTRVDNTEAFF

D gene: -
J gene: TRBJ1-4
clone size: -
V gene: TRBV19
CDR3 DNA: TGTGCCAGTAGTAAAAGACAGGCAACTAATGAAAAACTGTTTTTT
CDR3 protein: CASSKRQATNEKLFF

D gene: -
J gene: TRBJ2-7
clone size: once
V gene: TRBV9
CDR3 DNA: TGTGCCAGCAGCGTAGGCGGGACGACCTACGAGCAGTACTTC
CDR3 protein: CASSVGGTTYEQYF

D gene: TRBD2
J gene: TRBJ2-7
clone size: -
V gene: TRBV19
CDR3 DNA: TGTGCCAGTAGTCCCCCCGCGGGACTAGCGGGAGGGCCGTACGAGCAGTACTTC
CDR3 protein: CASSPPAGLAGGPYEQYF

D gene: TRBD1
J gene: TRBJ1-5
clone size: -
V gene: TRBV15
CDR3 DNA: TGTGCCACCAGCAGAGACGGGACAGAGGGGCAGCCCCAGCATTTT
CDR3 protein: CATSRDGTEGQPQHF

D gene: TRBD2
J gene: TRBJ2-2
clone size: -
V gene: TRBV18
CDR3 DNA: TGTGCCAGCTCACCATTCCTAAGCGGGAGTAACACCGGGGAGCTGTTTTTT
CDR3 protein: CASSPFLSGSNTGELFF

D gene: TRBD2
J gene: TRBJ2-3
clone size: once
V gene: TRBV7-7
CDR3 DNA: TGTGCTAGCAGCTTAGGGAACGGGGGGGGAACAGATACGCAGTATTTT
CDR3 protein: CASSLGNGGGTDTQYF

D gene: TRBD2
J gene: TRBJ2-2
clone size: -
V gene: TRBV4-1
CDR3 DNA: TGCGCCAGCAGCCAGATAGCGGGAATGGAAAATACCGGGGAGCTGTTTTTT
CDR3 protein: CASSQIAGMENTGELFF

D gene: -
J gene: TRBJ1-1
clone size: once
V gene: TRBV21-1
CDR3 DNA: TGTGCCAGCAGCAAAGAGACAGGGGCGATGGGGGGTGAAGCTTTCTTT
CDR3 protein: CASSKETGAMGGEAFF

D gene: -
J gene: TRBJ2-2
clone size: -
V gene: TRBV9
CDR3 DNA: TGTGCCAGCAGTCCCAGGGGAAAGCCCGGGGAGCTGTTTTTT
CDR3 protein: CASSPRGKPGELFF

D gene: -
J gene: TRBJ2-7
clone size: -
V gene: TRBV10-3
CDR3 DNA: TGTGCCATCAGTGACCGACCACAGGGCAACGAGCAGTACTTC
CDR3 protein: CAISDRPQGNEQYF

D gene: -
J gene: TRBJ2-2
clone size: once
V gene: TRBV10-1
CDR3 DNA: TGCGCCAGCAGTGAGTTCTGGAACACCGGGGAGCTGTTTTTT
CDR3 protein: CASSEFWNTGELFF

D gene: -
J gene: TRBJ1-5
clone size: -
V gene: TRBV7-6
CDR3 DNA: TGTGCCAGCAGCTTAGGGGGGTTGGGCAATCAGCCCCAGCATTTT
CDR3 protein: CASSLGGLGNQPQHF